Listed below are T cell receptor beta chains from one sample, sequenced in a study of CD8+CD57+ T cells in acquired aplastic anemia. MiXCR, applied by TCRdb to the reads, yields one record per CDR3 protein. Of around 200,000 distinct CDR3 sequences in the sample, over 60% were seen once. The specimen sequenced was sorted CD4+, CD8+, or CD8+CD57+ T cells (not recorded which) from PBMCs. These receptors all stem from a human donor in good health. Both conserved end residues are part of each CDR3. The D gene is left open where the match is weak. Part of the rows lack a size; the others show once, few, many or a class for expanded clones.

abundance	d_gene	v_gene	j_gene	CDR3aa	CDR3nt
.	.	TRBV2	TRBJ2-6	CASSKQYSGANVLTF	TGTGCCAGCAGTAAACAGTACTCTGGGGCCAACGTCCTGACTTTC
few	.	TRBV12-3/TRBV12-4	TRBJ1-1	CASSLSAARNTEAFF	TGTGCCAGCAGTTTGTCCGCTGCGAGAAACACTGAAGCTTTCTTT
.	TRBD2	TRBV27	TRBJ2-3	CASSIAGGADTQYF	TGTGCCAGCAGTATAGCGGGAGGAGCAGATACGCAGTATTTT
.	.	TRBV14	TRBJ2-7	CASSQDVGSLEQYF	TGTGCCAGCAGCCAAGACGTTGGCTCTCTCGAGCAGTACTTC
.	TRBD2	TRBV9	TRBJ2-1	CASSGGTSFYNEQFF	TGTGCCAGCAGCGGAGGGACTAGCTTCTACAATGAGCAGTTCTTC
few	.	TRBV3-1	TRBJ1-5	CASSQDPLGAIQPQHF	TGTGCCAGCAGCCAAGACCCCCTGGGGGCTATTCAGCCCCAGCATTTT
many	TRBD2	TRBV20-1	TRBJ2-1	CSARELLAGRGNEQFF	TGCAGTGCTAGAGAGCTACTAGCGGGGAGAGGTAATGAGCAGTTCTTC
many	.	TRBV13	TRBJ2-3	CASSLEGPGMQYF	TGTGCCAGCAGCTTAGAGGGGCCTGGGATGCAGTATTTT
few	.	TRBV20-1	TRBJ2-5	CSTKGYSETQYF	TGCAGTACAAAGGGGTATTCAGAGACCCAGTACTTC
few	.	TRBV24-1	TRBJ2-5	CATSDSDSQETQYF	TGTGCCACCAGTGATTCCGACAGCCAAGAGACCCAGTACTTC
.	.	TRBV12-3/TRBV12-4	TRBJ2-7	CASSGDTILYEQYF	TGTGCCAGCAGTGGGGACACCATCCTGTACGAGCAGTACTTC
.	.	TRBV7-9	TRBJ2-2	CASSFEGAGELFF	TGTGCCAGCAGCTTCGAGGGAGCCGGGGAGCTGTTTTTT
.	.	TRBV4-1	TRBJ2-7	CASSLTLTRPDEQYF	TGCGCCAGCAGCCTTACGCTGACACGACCGGATGAGCAGTACTTC
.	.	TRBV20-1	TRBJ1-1	CSASVPGKLTEAFF	TGCAGTGCTAGTGTCCCGGGGAAGTTGACTGAAGCTTTCTTT
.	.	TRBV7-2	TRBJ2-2	CASSPRRELFF	TGTGCCAGCAGCCCCCGCAGGGAGCTGTTTTTT
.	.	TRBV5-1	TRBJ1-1	CASSWSGVQNTEAFF	TGCGCCAGCAGCTGGTCCGGGGTCCAGAACACTGAAGCTTTCTTT
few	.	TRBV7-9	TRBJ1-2	CASRWSDYGYTF	TGTGCCAGCAGGTGGTCAGACTATGGCTACACCTTC
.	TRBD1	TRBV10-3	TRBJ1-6	CASSYRGRDSPLHF	TGTGCCAGCAGTTACAGGGGGCGCGATTCACCCCTCCACTTT
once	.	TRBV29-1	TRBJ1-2	CSVEDRLSARGYTF	TGCAGCGTTGAAGATCGGTTGTCAGCCAGGGGCTACACCTTC
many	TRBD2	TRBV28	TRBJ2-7	CASSSTASGSGYEQYF	TGTGCCAGCAGTTCGACTGCTAGCGGGAGTGGCTACGAGCAGTACTTC
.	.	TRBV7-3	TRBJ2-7	CASSNDPGPTEQYF	TGTGCCAGCAGCAACGACCCGGGACCGACCGAGCAGTACTTC
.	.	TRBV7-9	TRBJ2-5	CASSSTAYQETQYF	TGTGCCAGCAGCTCCACAGCGTACCAAGAGACCCAGTACTTC
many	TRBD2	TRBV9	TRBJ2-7	CASTPGLASHEQYF	TGTGCCAGCACCCCGGGACTAGCCAGCCACGAGCAGTACTTC
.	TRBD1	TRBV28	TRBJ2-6	CANRGTGSPGANVLTF	TGTGCCAACCGGGGGACAGGGTCCCCTGGGGCCAACGTCCTGACTTTC
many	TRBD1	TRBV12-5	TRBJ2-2	CASGLGQGTGELFF	TGTGCTAGTGGTTTGGGACAGGGCACCGGGGAGCTGTTTTTT
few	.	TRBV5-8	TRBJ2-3	CASSPRTDTQYF	TGTGCCAGCAGCCCCCGCACAGATACGCAGTATTTT
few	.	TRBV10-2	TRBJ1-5	CASSGTSDQPQHF	TGCGCCAGCAGTGGGACCTCCGATCAGCCCCAGCATTTT
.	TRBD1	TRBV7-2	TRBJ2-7	CASSLGGGLWEQYF	TGTGCCAGCAGCTTAGGAGGGGGCCTCTGGGAGCAGTACTTC
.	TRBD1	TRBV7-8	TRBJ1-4	CASSARTGGEKLFF	TGTGCCAGCAGTGCGCGGACAGGAGGTGAAAAACTGTTTTTT
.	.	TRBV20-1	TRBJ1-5	CSARDGGGQETQHF	TGCAGTGCTAGAGATGGAGGGGGACAAGAGACCCAGCATTTT
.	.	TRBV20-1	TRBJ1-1	CSASDGTEAFF	TGCAGTGCTAGCGACGGTACTGAAGCTTTCTTT
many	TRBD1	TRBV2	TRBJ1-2	CASSKSRDSNNYGYTF	TGTGCCAGCAGTAAGAGCCGGGACAGCAATAACTATGGCTACACCTTC
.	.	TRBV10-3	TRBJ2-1	CAISDKGNEQFF	TGTGCCATCAGTGACAAGGGCAATGAGCAGTTCTTC
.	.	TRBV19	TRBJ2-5	CDSSASERAEETQYF	TGTGACAGTAGTGCCTCGGAGCGGGCGGAAGAGACCCAGTACTTC
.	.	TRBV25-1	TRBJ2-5	CASSGGGGARETQYF	TGTGCCAGCAGTGGGGGTGGTGGGGCGAGAGAGACCCAGTACTTC
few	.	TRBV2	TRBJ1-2	CASRGDGHYGYTF	TGTGCCAGCAGGGGAGACGGACACTATGGCTACACCTTC
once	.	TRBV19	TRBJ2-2	CAITDGHTGELFF	TGTGCCATCACCGATGGGCACACCGGGGAGCTGTTTTTT
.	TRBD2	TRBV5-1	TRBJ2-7	CASSPGGTQVYEQYF	TGCGCCAGCAGCCCGGGGGGGACTCAAGTCTACGAGCAGTACTTC
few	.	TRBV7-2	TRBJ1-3	CASSHGPGGVGNTIYF	TGTGCCAGCAGCCACGGCCCAGGAGGGGTTGGAAACACCATATATTTT
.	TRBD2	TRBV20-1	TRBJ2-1	CSARDWTSGVF	TGCAGTGCTAGAGATTGGACTAGCGGGGTCTTC
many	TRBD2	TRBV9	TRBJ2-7	CASSVGWGGEQYF	TGTGCCAGCAGCGTAGGTTGGGGGGGCGAGCAGTACTTC
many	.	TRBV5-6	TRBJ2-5	CASSPIVTGIGTQYF	TGTGCCAGCAGCCCTATCGTTACGGGAATAGGGACCCAGTACTTC
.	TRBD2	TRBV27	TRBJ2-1	CASGLAEGYNEQFF	TGTGCCAGCGGACTAGCGGAGGGATACAATGAGCAGTTCTTC
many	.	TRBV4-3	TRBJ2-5	CASSQDSAETQYF	TGCGCCAGCAGCCAAGATTCCGCCGAGACCCAGTACTTC
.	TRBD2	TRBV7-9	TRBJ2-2	CASSPRLADTGELFF	TGCGCCAGCAGCCCGAGACTAGCGGACACCGGGGAGCTGTTTTTT